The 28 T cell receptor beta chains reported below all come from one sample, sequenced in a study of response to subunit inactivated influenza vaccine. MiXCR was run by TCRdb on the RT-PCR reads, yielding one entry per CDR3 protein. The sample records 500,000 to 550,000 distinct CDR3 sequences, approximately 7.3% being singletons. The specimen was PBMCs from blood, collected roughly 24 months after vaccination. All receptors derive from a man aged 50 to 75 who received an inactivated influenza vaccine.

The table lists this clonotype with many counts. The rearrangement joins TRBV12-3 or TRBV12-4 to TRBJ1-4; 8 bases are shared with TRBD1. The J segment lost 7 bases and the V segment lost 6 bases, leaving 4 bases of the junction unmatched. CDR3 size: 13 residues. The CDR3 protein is CASRRDRGEKLFF. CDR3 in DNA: TGTGCCAGCAGGCGAGACAGGGGTGAAAAACTGTTTTTT.

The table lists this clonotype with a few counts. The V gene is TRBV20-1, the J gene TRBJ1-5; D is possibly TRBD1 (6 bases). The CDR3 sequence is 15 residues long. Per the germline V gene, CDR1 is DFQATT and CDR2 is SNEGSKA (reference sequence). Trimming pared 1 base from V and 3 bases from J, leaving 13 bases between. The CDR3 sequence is CSARVGQGINQPQHF. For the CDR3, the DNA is TGCAGTGCTAGAGTAGGGCAGGGGATCAATCAGCCCCAGCATTTT.

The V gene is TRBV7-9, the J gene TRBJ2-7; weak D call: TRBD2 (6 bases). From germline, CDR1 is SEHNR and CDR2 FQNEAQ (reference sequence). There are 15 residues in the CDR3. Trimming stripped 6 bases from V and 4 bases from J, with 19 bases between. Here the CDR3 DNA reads TGTGCCAGCAGATCCCTCGCCGGGGGAGGATACGAGCAGTACTTC. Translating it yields CASRSLAGGGYEQYF.

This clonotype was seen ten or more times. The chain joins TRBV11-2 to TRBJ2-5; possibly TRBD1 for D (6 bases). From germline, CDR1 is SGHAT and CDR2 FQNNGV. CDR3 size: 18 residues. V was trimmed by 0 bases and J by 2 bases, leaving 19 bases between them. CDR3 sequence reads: CASSLDPPAQGIQETQYF. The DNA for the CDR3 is TGTGCCAGCAGCTTAGACCCTCCCGCACAGGGTATTCAAGAGACCCAGTACTTC. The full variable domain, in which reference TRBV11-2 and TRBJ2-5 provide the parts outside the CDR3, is EAGVAQSPRYKIIEKRQSVAFWCNPISGHATLYWYQQILGQGPKLLIQFQNNGVVDDSQLPKDRFSAERLKGVDSTLKIQPAKLEDSAVYLCASSLDPPAQGIQETQYFGPGTRLLVL.

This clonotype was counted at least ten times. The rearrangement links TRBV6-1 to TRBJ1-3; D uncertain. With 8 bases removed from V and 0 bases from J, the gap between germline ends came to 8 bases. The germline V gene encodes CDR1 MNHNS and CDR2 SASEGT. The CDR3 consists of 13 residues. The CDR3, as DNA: TGTGCCAGCTCTCCGGACTCTGGAAACACCATATATTTT. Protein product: CASSPDSGNTIYF.

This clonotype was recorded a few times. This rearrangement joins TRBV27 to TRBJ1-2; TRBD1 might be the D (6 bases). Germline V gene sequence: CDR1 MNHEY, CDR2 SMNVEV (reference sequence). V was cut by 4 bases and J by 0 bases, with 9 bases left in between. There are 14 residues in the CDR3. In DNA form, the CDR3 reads TGTGCCAGCAGTTATACAGGGACTAACTATGGCTACACCTTC. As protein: CASSYTGTNYGYTF.

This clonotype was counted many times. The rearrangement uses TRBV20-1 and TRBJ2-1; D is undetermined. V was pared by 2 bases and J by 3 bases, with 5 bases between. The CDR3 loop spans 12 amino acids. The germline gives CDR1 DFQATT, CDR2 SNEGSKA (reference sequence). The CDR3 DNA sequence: TGCAGTGCTAGACCCAACTACAATGAGCAGTTCTTC. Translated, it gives CSARPNYNEQFF.

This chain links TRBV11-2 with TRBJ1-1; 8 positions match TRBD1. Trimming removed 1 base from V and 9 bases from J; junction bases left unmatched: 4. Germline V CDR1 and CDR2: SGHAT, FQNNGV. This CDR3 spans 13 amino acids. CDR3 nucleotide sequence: TGTGCCAGCAGCTTAGGACAGGGGAGTAAAGCTTTCTTT. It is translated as CASSLGQGSKAFF.

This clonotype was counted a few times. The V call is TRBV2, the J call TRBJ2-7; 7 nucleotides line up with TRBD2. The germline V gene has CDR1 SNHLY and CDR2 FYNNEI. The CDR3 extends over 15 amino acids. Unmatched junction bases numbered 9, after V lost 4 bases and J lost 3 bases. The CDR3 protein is CASSAGGRASYEQYF. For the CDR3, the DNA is TGTGCCAGCAGTGCAGGTGGGAGGGCCAGCTACGAGCAGTACTTC. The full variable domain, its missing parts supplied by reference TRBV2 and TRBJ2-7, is EPEVTQTPSHQVTQMGQEVILRCVPISNHLYFYWYRQILGQKVEFLVSFYNNEISEKSEIFDDQFSVERPDGSNFTLKIRSTKLEDSAMYFCASSAGGRASYEQYFGPGTRLTVT.

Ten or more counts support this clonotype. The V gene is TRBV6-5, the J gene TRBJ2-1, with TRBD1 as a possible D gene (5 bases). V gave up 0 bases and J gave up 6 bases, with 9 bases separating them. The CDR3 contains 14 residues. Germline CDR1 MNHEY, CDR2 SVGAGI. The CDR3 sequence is CASSYSDSFNEQFF. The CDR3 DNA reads TGTGCCAGCAGTTACTCCGACAGTTTCAATGAGCAGTTCTTC.

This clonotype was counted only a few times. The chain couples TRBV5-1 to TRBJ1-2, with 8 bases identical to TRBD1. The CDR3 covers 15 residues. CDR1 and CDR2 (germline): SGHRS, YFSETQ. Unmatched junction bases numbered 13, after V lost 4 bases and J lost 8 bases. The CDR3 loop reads CASSAIGQGYYGYTF. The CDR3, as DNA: TGCGCCAGCAGCGCGATTGGACAGGGCTATTACGGCTACACCTTC.

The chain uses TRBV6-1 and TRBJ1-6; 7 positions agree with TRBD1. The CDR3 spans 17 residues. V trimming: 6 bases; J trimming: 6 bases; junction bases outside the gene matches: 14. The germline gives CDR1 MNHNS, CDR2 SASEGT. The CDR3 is CASSQLATGPINSPLHF. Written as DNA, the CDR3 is TGTGCCAGCAGCCAACTCGCGACAGGGCCGATTAATTCACCCCTCCACTTT.

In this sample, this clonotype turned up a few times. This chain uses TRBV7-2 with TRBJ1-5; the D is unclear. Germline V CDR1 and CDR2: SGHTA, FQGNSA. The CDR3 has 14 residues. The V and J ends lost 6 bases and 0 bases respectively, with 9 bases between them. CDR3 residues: CASSYDTSNQPQHF. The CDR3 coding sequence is TGTGCCAGCAGTTATGACACTAGCAATCAGCCCCAGCATTTT.

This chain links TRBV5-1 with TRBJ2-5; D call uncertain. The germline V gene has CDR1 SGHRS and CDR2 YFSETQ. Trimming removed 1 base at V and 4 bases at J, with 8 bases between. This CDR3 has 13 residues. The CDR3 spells CASSLTPGETQYF. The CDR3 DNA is TGCGCCAGCAGCTTGACTCCCGGAGAGACCCAGTACTTC.

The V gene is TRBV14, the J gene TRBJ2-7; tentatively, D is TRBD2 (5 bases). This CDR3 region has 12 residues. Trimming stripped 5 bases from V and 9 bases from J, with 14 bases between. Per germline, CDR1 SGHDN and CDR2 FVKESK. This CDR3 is CASSFLEGRQYF. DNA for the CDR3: TGTGCCAGCAGCTTCTTAGAGGGCCGGCAGTACTTC.

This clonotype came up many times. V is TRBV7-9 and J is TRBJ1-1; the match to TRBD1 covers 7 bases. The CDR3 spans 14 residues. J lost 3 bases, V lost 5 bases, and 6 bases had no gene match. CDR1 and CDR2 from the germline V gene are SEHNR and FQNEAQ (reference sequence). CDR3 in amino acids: CASSVRQGDTEAFF. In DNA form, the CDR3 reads TGTGCCAGCAGCGTACGACAGGGTGACACTGAAGCTTTCTTT.

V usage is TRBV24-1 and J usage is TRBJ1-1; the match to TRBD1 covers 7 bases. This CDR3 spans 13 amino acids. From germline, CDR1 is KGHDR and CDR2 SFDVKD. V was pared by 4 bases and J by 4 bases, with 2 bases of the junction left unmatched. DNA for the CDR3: TGTGCCACCAGTGAAGGGGGCCTCACTGAAGCTTTCTTT. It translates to CATSEGGLTEAFF.

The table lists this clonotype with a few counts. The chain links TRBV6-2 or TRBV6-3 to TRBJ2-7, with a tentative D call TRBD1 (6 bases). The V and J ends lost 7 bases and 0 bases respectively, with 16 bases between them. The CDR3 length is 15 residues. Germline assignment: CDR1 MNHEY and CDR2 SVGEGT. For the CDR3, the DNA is TGTGCCAGCAAATCACGGGACACGAGCTCCTACGAGCAGTACTTC. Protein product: CASKSRDTSSYEQYF.

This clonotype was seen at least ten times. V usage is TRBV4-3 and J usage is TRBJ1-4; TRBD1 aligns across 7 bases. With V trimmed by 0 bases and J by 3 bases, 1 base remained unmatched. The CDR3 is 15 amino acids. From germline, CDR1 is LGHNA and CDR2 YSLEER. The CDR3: CASSQEGQPNEKLFF. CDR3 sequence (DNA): TGCGCCAGCAGCCAAGAGGGACAGCCTAATGAAAAACTGTTTTTT.

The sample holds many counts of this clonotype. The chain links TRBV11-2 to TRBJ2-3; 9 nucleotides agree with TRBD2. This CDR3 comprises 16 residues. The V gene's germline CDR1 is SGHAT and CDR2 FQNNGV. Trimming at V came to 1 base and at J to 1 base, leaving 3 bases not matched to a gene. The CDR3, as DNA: TGTGCCAGCAGCTTAGTGGCTAGCGGGGGCACAGATACGCAGTATTTT. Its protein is CASSLVASGGTDTQYF.

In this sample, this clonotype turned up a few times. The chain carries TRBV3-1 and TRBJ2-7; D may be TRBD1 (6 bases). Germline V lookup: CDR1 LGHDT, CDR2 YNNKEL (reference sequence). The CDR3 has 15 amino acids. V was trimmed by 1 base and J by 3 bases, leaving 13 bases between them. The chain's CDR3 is CASSQGRGMFYEQYF. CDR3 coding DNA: TGTGCCAGCAGCCAAGGCAGGGGTATGTTCTACGAGCAGTACTTC.

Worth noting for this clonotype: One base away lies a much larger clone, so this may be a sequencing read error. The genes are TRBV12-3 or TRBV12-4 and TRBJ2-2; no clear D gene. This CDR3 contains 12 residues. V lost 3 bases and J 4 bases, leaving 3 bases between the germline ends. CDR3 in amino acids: CASSFITGELFF. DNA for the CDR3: TGTGCCAGCAGTTTTATCACCGGGGAGCTGTTTTTT.

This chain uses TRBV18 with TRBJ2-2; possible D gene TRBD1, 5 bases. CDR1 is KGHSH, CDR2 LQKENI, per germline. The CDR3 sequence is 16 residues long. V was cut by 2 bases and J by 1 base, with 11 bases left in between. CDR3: CASSPLQGGNTGELFF. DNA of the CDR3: TGTGCCAGCTCACCATTGCAGGGCGGGAACACCGGGGAGCTGTTTTTT.

The CDR3 spells CASSPGRLETQYF. The DNA for the CDR3 is TGTGCCAGCAGTCCGGGACGCTTAGAGACCCAGTACTTC. The chain carries TRBV28 and TRBJ2-5; perhaps D is TRBD1 or TRBD2 (5 bases each). Per germline, CDR1 MDHEN and CDR2 SYDVKM. The CDR3 loop spans 13 amino acids. Trimming took 5 bases from V and 4 from J, leaving 11 bases between them. The variable domain in full, completed from reference TRBV28 and TRBJ2-5, reads DVKVTQSSRYLVKRTGEKVFLECVQDMDHENMFWYRQDPGLGLRLIYFSYDVKMKEKGDIPEGYSVSREKKERFSLILESASTNQTSMYLCASSPGRLETQYFGPGTRLLVL.

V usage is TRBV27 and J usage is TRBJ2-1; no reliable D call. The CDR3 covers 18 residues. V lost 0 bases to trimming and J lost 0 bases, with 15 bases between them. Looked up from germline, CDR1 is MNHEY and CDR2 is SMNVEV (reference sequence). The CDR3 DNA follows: TGTGCCAGCAGTTTATCGGCCCGACCAACCAGCTCCTACAATGAGCAGTTCTTC. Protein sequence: CASSLSARPTSSYNEQFF.

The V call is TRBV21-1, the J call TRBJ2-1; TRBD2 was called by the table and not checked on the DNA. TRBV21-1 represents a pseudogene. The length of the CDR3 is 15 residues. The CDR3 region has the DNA TGTGCCCCCACCCCGGGAGGGATGAAGAAAAATGAGCAGTTCTTC. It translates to CAPTPGGMKKNEQFF.

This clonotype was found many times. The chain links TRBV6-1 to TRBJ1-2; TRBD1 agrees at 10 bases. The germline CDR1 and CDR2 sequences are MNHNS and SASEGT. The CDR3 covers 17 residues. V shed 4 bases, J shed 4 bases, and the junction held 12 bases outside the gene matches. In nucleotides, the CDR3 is TGTGCCAGCAGTGCCGAGGACCCGGGACAGGGGCTCTATGGCTACACCTTC. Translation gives CASSAEDPGQGLYGYTF.

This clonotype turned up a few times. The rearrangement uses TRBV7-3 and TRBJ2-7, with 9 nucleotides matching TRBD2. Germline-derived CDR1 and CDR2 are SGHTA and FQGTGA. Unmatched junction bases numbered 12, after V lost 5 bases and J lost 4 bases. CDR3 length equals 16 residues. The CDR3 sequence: CASSPNVAGGIYEQYF. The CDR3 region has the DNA TGTGCCAGCAGCCCTAACGTTGCGGGAGGGATTTACGAGCAGTACTTC.